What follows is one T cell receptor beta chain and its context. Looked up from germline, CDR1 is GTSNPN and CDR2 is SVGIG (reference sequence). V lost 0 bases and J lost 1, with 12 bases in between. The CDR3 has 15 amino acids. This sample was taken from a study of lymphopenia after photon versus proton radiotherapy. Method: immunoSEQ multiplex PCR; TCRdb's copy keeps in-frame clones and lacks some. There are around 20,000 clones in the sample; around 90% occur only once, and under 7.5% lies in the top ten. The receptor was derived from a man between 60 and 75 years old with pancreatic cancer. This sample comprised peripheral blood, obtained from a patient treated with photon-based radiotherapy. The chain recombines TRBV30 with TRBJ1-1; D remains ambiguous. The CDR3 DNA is TGTGCCTGGAGTGTCAAAGGGTCGGGGAACACTGAAGCTTTCTTT. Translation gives CAWSVKGSGNTEAFF.